The T cell receptor beta chain described here comes from a study of blood T cell repertoires in COVID-19. Study overall: Some COVID-19 samples were acute and others convalescent; all came from the United States, Italy and Spain.

In the original workflow: Reference gene primer amplification in the assay estimated nucleated cell counts. Assay used: immunoSEQ multiplex PCR; TCRdb lists only in-frame clones, some missing. From that table come the V and J calls and clone size; the DNA was used to work out D and trimming. This table has 45,000 to 55,000 clones, around 86% appearing once. The CDR3 consists of 12 residues. Trimming pared 3 bases from V and 3 bases from J, leaving 6 bases between. The V gene's germline CDR1 is SNHLY and CDR2 FYNNEI. This clonotype was obtained from a woman older than 75 with acute or convalescent COVID-19. V gene TRBV2 combines with J gene TRBJ2-7; D gene unclear. The sample comprised peripheral blood. The CDR3 nucleotides are TGTGCCAGCAGTGATTTCAGCTACGAGCAGTACTTC. Protein sequence: CASSDFSYEQYF.